The present TCR beta chain was sequenced within a study of HIV-infected children after antiretroviral therapy interruption. Overall study context: All children had CD4+ count above 500 and viral load below 50 copies/ml.

This clonotype was picked up many times. A 3' RACE protocol on RNA, with unique molecular identifiers, produced the TCR library. Each CDR3 protein gets one entry after TCRdb re-called the 3' RACE reads with MiXCR. The sample contains more than 85,000 distinct CDR3 sequences, less than 7% of which appear only once. The CDR3 sequence is 13 residues long. V gave up 4 bases and J gave up 0 bases, with 7 bases separating them. Germline CDR1 reads LGHNA; CDR2 reads YNFKEQ. Sample treatment: PENTA 11 planned treatment interruption arm or continuous ART arm. This receptor was obtained from a pool of human donors with HIV. The genes are TRBV4-2 and TRBJ2-7, with D uncertain. The source material was CD45RA+ CD4+ T cells from PBMCs, pooled from several time points, sampled from a donor given antiretroviral therapy, either interrupted or continuous. Regarding subset: naive CD4+ CD45RA+ CD45RO- T cells. DNA for the CDR3: TGTGCCAGCAGCCTGGAGTACTCCTACGAGCAGTACTTC. It translates to CASSLEYSYEQYF.